There are a few counts of the clone carrying this TCR beta chain. Its antigen is undetermined. This sample is part of a study of identical twins. Study findings and constraints: Carriage of fewer insertions was seen in abundant cord blood beta clonotypes, whereas memory repertoires showed none. Findings came from cross-sectional statistics, without long-term follow-up of donors. Out-of-frame alpha sequences common to twins exhibited a surplus of low generation probability.

Template switching introduced a universal primer site, and the cDNA bore unique molecular identifiers. TCRdb re-derived calls from the 5' RACE reads in MiXCR, one entry per CDR3 protein. This sample yields a few hundred thousand distinct CDR3 sequences, of which approximately 8.6% are seen a single time; about 3% belongs to the top ten. In germline, CDR1 is SEHNR, CDR2 FQNEAQ (reference sequence). The length of the CDR3 is 11 residues. V was cut by 6 bases and J by 15 bases, with 15 bases left in between. The same sample was also used in a study of yellow fever vaccine responses in identical twins.

The V and J genes are TRBV7-9 and TRBJ2-4, with a tentative D call TRBD1 (6 bases). The sequenced sample consisted of CD8+ T cells sorted from blood. The source is a woman in her late teens or twenties in good health. CDR3 loop: CASRGSRGLYF. CDR3 bases: TGTGCCAGCAGGGGTAGCAGGGGCTTGTACTTC.